Below are 9 T cell receptor beta chains sequenced from a single sample in a study of blood T cell repertoires in COVID-19. The assay was immunoSEQ multiplex PCR, and TCRdb's table has in-frame clones only and misses some. The sample has about 430,000 clones, about 88% seen once. Sequenced material: PBMCs or T cells enriched from blood (not recorded which). The source is a woman between 18 and 30 years old who had been exposed to COVID-19.

The rearrangement joins TRBV28 to TRBJ1-6; 7 positions match TRBD1. After removal of 2 bases from V and 10 bases from J, the junction contained 5 bases not matched to a gene. The CDR3 sequence is 14 residues long. Germline V lookup: CDR1 MDHEN, CDR2 SYDVKM. The CDR3 DNA reads TGTGCCAGCAGTTTAAACAGGGGATTATCACCCCTCCACTTT. Amino acid sequence: CASSLNRGLSPLHF. The variable domain in full, with the rest retrieved from reference TRBV28 and TRBJ1-6, is DVKVTQSSRYLVKRTGEKVFLECVQDMDHENMFWYRQDPGLGLRLIYFSYDVKMKEKGDIPEGYSVSREKKERFSLILESASTNQTSMYLCASSLNRGLSPLHFGNGTRLTVT.

About this clone itself: The junction departs from germline at one end; a sequencing error may be responsible. The chain has TRBV7-9 and TRBJ1-2; 7 bases map to TRBD1. This CDR3 has 12 amino acids. Germline CDR1 is SEHNR and CDR2 is FQNEAQ (reference sequence). This chain's CDR3 is CASSWTGTRPTF. The DNA of the CDR3 is TGTGCCAGCAGCTGGACAGGAACTCGTCCCACTTTC.

The CDR3 DNA follows: TGTGCCAGCAGCTTTTCAGGCGCGAACGAGCAGTACTTC. This gives the protein CASSFSGANEQYF. The chain recombines TRBV11-1 with TRBJ2-7; D is uncertain. Germline V gene lookup returns CDR1 SGHAT and CDR2 FQDESV (reference sequence). The CDR3 extends over 13 amino acids. Trimming pared 3 bases from V and 5 bases from J, leaving 11 bases between.

This clone has a single count. The chain employs TRBV27 and TRBJ2-4; possible D gene TRBD2, 6 bases. V lost 0 bases to trimming and J lost 1 base, with 16 bases between them. CDR3 length equals 18 residues. Germline-derived CDR1 and CDR2 are MNHEY and SMNVEV (reference sequence). CDR3: CASSLSWGGLRAKNIQYF. CDR3 nucleotides: TGTGCCAGCAGTTTATCGTGGGGAGGATTGAGGGCCAAAAACATTCAGTACTTC.

V is TRBV9 and J is TRBJ1-2, with D uncertain. The CDR3 runs 14 residues. Trimming stripped 1 base from V and 4 bases from J, with 11 bases between. In germline, CDR1 is SGDLS, CDR2 YYNGEE. In DNA form, the CDR3 reads TGTGCCAGCAGCGTAAGTGGGCAGATCTATGGCTACACCTTC. This gives the protein CASSVSGQIYGYTF.

The J gene is TRBJ2-2, the V gene TRBV29-1, with 12 bases identical to TRBD2. The germline V gene has CDR1 SQVTM and CDR2 ANQGSEA. The CDR3 consists of 15 residues. The V gene end was trimmed by 7 bases and the J gene end by 6 bases; junction bases not matched to a gene: 9. The CDR3 is CSADLAGGPSGELFF. In nucleotides, the CDR3 is TGCAGCGCAGATCTAGCGGGAGGGCCCTCCGGGGAGCTGTTTTTT.

This clone was counted only a few times. Within the sample, other DNA sequences also encode this same CDR3. The chain recombines TRBV18 with TRBJ2-7, with 11 nucleotides matching TRBD1. The CDR3 covers 14 residues. V lost 3 bases, J lost 4 bases, and 2 bases stayed unmatched. The germline V gene encodes CDR1 KGHSH and CDR2 LQKENI. CDR3 in DNA: TGTGCCAGCTCACCCGGGACAGGGGGGTACGAGCAGTACTTC. It specifies CASSPGTGGYEQYF.

The J gene is TRBJ2-3, the V gene TRBV27; no definite D call. V was shortened by 3 bases and J by 4 bases, with 5 bases between the two germline ends. CDR1 is MNHEY and CDR2 is SMNVEV in the germline V gene (reference sequence). The CDR3 spans 12 residues. Written as DNA, the CDR3 is TGTGCCAGCAGTTTGTATGCAGATACGCAGTATTTT. Translation gives CASSLYADTQYF.

This sequence joins TRBV6-6 and TRBJ1-5, with TRBD1 matching 8 bases. Germline CDR1 and CDR2: MNHNY and SVGAGI (reference sequence). The V segment lost 5 bases and the J segment 0 bases; nucleotides outside the gene matches: 12. CDR3 length equals 18 residues. CDR3 protein: CASSQRQGLSYSNQPQHF. CDR3 nucleotide sequence: TGTGCCAGCAGTCAGAGACAGGGGCTTTCCTATAGCAATCAGCCCCAGCATTTT.